This record covers a single T cell receptor beta chain. The target antigen is unknown. This sample also contains other DNA sequences that code for the same CDR3. The source of the sample is a study of shared clonotypes between healthy human individuals. General observations from the study: Naive CD4 clonotypes were shared across several donors at about 5%. Against clonotypes common to all four donors, non-shared ones had lower generation probabilities.

Naive CD8 cells comprised CD45RO-negative, CCR7-positively selected cells, excluding terminally differentiated effector memory CD45RA+ cells. Donors were Caucasian adults residing in Nashville, Tennessee, USA. Assay used: immunoSEQ multiplex PCR; TCRdb lists only in-frame clones, some missing. Of more than 2 million clones in the sample, around 95% were seen once. Germline-derived CDR1 and CDR2 are SGDLS and YYNGEE. V lost 4 bases, J lost 4 bases, and 17 bases lay in between. The CDR3 consists of 15 residues. Sample: naive CD8+ T cells from PBMCs. The chain couples TRBV9 to TRBJ1-2, with D possibly being TRBD1 (5 bases). The receptor's source is a man between 18 and 35 years old in good health. Some clones in this sample may be carry-over from other donors' samples. This CDR3 is CASSPSGGSGYGYTF. The DNA of the CDR3 is TGTGCCAGCAGCCCCTCTGGGGGGTCAGGCTATGGCTACACCTTC.